Listed here are 31 T cell receptor beta chains from one sample, sequenced in a study of vaccination and CD4 T cells after COVID-19. This sample's treatment: roughly ten-day PBMC culture with coronavirus spike peptide pools or control peptides (ViraFEST assay). Researchers used the Oncomine TCR Beta short-read assay to sequence DNA from cultured CD4+ T cells. TCRdb reprocessed the PCR reads via MiXCR and lists one record per CDR3 protein. This sample has some 20,000 distinct CDR3 sequences; approximately 31% occur once, and the top ten carry about 16%. The antigens of these receptors remain unknown. Sequencing input: cultured CD4+ T cells from blood. These receptors came from a human donor with COVID-19.

This clonotype was counted only a few times. The chain uses TRBV7-2 and TRBJ1-2; a weak D match, TRBD1 (6 bases). The CDR3 covers 14 residues. The germline CDR1 and CDR2 sequences are SGHTA and FQGNSA. V was trimmed by 3 bases and J by 7 bases, leaving 15 bases between them. The CDR3 is CASSLSGGGGGYTF. The CDR3 region has the DNA TGTGCCAGCAGCTTGTCCGGGGGCGGGGGTGGCTACACCTTC.

This chain joins TRBV5-1 and TRBJ1-6; possibly TRBD1 for D (5 bases). The CDR3 sequence is 16 residues long. Per germline, CDR1 SGHRS and CDR2 YFSETQ. The V end was cut by 4 bases, the J end by 5 bases, with 16 bases between. CDR3 DNA: TGCGCCAGCAGCCGCTTAGGGGACCGAGATAATTCACCCCTCCACTTT. This gives the protein CASSRLGDRDNSPLHF.

This sequence joins TRBV6-1 and TRBJ2-3; 8 bases line up with TRBD2. From germline, CDR1 is MNHNS and CDR2 SASEGT. V was clipped by 6 bases and J by 2 bases; unmatched bases: 7. This CDR3 is built from 15 residues. CDR3 protein: CASSQSGGVTDTQYF. CDR3 nucleotide sequence: TGTGCCAGCAGCCAAAGCGGGGGAGTCACAGATACGCAGTATTTT.

The chain is built from TRBV2 and TRBJ2-2; the D call may be TRBD1 or TRBD2 (5 bases each). Germline loops: CDR1 SNHLY, CDR2 FYNNEI. Trimming left V 6 bases short and J 0 bases short, with 8 bases between. The CDR3 is 14 amino acids. The DNA for the CDR3 is TGTGCCAGCAGAGGGGACGCGAACACCGGGGAGCTGTTTTTT. It specifies CASRGDANTGELFF.

This clonotype has a handful of counts. The gene calls are TRBV20-1 and TRBJ1-2, with 9 positions matching TRBD1. The germline CDR1 and CDR2 sequences are DFQATT and SNEGSKA (reference sequence). Trimming at V came to 5 bases and at J to 13 bases, leaving 14 bases not matched to a gene. The CDR3 runs 13 residues. In DNA, the CDR3 is TGCAGTGCTCGACAGGGGGTTTGGTCGGACTGCACCTTC. Protein sequence: CSARQGVWSDCTF.

The J gene is TRBJ2-2, the V gene TRBV19; 8 nucleotides match TRBD1. This CDR3 has 15 amino acids. The trim removed 8 bases at V and 1 base at J, leaving 6 bases unmatched. Germline V gives CDR1 LNHDA, CDR2 SQIVND (reference sequence). The CDR3 DNA reads as TGTGCCAGTGGAAAACAGGGGGTGAACACCGGGGAGCTGTTTTTT. Its translation is CASGKQGVNTGELFF.

This clonotype came up once. The V call is TRBV5-6, the J call TRBJ2-1; TRBD1 might be the D (6 bases). The CDR3 length is 14 residues. The V end lost 6 bases, the J end lost 7 bases, and 17 bases lay between the germline ends. CDR1 SGHDT and CDR2 YYEEEE come from the germline V gene. The CDR3 nucleotides are TGTGCCAGCACGTCTCCAGGGGTGCGGAATGAGCAGTTCTTC. As protein: CASTSPGVRNEQFF.

V gene TRBV18 combines with J gene TRBJ1-1, with 7 bases that match TRBD1. Germline-derived CDR1 and CDR2 are KGHSH and LQKENI. V lost 3 bases to trimming and J lost 6 bases; unmatched junction nucleotides: 10. CDR3 length: 15 residues. This chain's CDR3 is CASSPSEQGMAEAFF. The DNA of the CDR3 is TGTGCCAGCTCACCTTCGGAACAGGGGATGGCTGAAGCTTTCTTT.

V and J are TRBV7-2 and TRBJ2-3; the match to TRBD2 covers 11 bases. The V and J ends lost 4 bases and 0 bases, in that order; junction bases with no gene match: 3. The germline V gene encodes CDR1 SGHTA and CDR2 FQGNSA. The CDR3 totals 16 residues. The CDR3 is CASSSGLAVSTDTQYF. The CDR3, as DNA: TGTGCCAGCAGCTCGGGACTAGCGGTTAGCACAGATACGCAGTATTTT.

This chain joins TRBV6-1 and TRBJ2-7, with TRBD1 identical over 9 bases. From germline, CDR1 is MNHNS and CDR2 SASEGT. Trimming removed 6 bases from V and 5 bases from J; junction bases left unmatched: 5. This CDR3 region has 13 residues. CDR3: CASRTGTGNEQYF. CDR3 DNA: TGTGCCAGCAGAACCGGGACAGGGAACGAGCAGTACTTC.

The chain carries TRBV11-2 and TRBJ1-5; weak D call: TRBD1 (6 bases). Between the trimmed V and J ends, which lost 0 bases and 6 bases, there was a span of 12 bases. The CDR3 contains 15 residues. Germline loops: CDR1 SGHAT, CDR2 FQNNGV. As DNA, the CDR3 is TGTGCCAGCAGCTTAGACAGGGGATTGGGTCAGCCCCAGCATTTT. The encoded protein is CASSLDRGLGQPQHF.

This rearrangement joins TRBV11-3 to TRBJ2-2; no clear D. V lost 0 bases and J lost 5, with 19 bases in between. The CDR3 has 18 residues. The germline V gene encodes CDR1 SGHNT and CDR2 YENEEA. The CDR3 sequence is CASSLEGWLVIGTGELFF. CDR3 nucleotide sequence: TGTGCCAGCAGCTTAGAAGGGTGGCTAGTAATAGGTACCGGGGAGCTGTTTTTT.

V gene TRBV10-1 combines with J gene TRBJ2-3, with D possibly being TRBD2 (6 bases). Trimming shortened V by 5 bases and J by 3 bases, and 9 bases separated the two germline ends. The germline gives CDR1 WNHNN, CDR2 SYGVQD (reference sequence). The CDR3 covers 13 residues. The CDR3 protein is CASSRGSTDTQYF. CDR3 in DNA: TGCGCCAGCAGTCGGGGGTCGACAGATACGCAGTATTTT.

Only a few counts were recorded for this clonotype. The V gene is TRBV20-1, the J gene TRBJ1-6, with D maybe TRBD1 (5 bases). Germline assignment: CDR1 DFQATT and CDR2 SNEGSKA (reference sequence). The CDR3 is made up of 15 amino acids. The V end was cut by 4 bases, the J end by 5 bases, with 15 bases between. The CDR3 sequence is CSAMSGWADNSPLHF. For the CDR3, the DNA is TGCAGTGCTATGTCAGGGTGGGCAGATAATTCACCCCTCCACTTT.

V usage is TRBV29-1 and J usage is TRBJ1-2; D is undetermined. The ends were cut back, 0 bases at V and 7 bases at J, with 21 bases in the middle. CDR3 length: 16 residues. Germline V CDR1 and CDR2: SQVTM, ANQGSEA. CDR3 DNA: TGCAGCGTTGAAGAGGTACGGATCGGGCTGGCTTCTGGCTACACCTTC. Encoded protein: CSVEEVRIGLASGYTF.

This clonotype has just a few counts. V gene TRBV28 combines with J gene TRBJ1-2; D not certain. V dropped 2 bases and J dropped 4 bases, with 5 bases sitting between them. Germline CDR1 MDHEN, CDR2 SYDVKM. The CDR3 has 12 residues. DNA for the CDR3: TGTGCCAGCAGTTTAATGTTCTATGGCTACACCTTC. It is translated as CASSLMFYGYTF.

The rearrangement links TRBV6-4 to TRBJ2-1, with 9 positions matching TRBD2. J gave up 8 bases and V 5 bases, and 10 bases lay outside the gene matches. Germline lookup yields CDR1 MRHNA and CDR2 SNTAGT. The CDR3 is 15 residues long. In DNA, the CDR3 is TGTGCCAGCAGTCTGTCCGGGACTAGCTTCGATGAGCAGTTCTTC. Amino acid sequence: CASSLSGTSFDEQFF.

The chain couples TRBV19 to TRBJ2-1; TRBD1 agrees at 7 bases. The V gene end was trimmed by 5 bases and the J gene end by 5 bases; junction bases not matched to a gene: 9. The CDR3 is 15 amino acids. Germline CDR1 is LNHDA and CDR2 is SQIVND (reference sequence). The CDR3 DNA reads as TGTGCCAGTAGTTTCAGCCGGGGACAGCACAATGAGCAGTTCTTC. Encoded protein: CASSFSRGQHNEQFF.

The gene calls are TRBV7-6 and TRBJ1-2; TRBD1 is a possible D gene (5 bases). The V gene's germline CDR1 is SGHVS and CDR2 FNYEAQ. The CDR3 runs 13 residues. Trimming left V 5 bases short and J 2 bases short, with 9 bases between. The DNA of the CDR3 is TGTGCCAGCAGCCGGGACGGGAACTATGGCTACACCTTC. Its translation: CASSRDGNYGYTF.

A few counts support this clonotype. The CDR3 DNA reads as TGTGCCAGCAGGGGGGGTCAGAACACCGGGGAGCTGTTTTTT. It specifies CASRGGQNTGELFF. The chain has TRBV5-4 and TRBJ2-2; D perhaps matches TRBD2 (6 bases). CDR3 length: 14 residues. In germline, CDR1 is SGHNT, CDR2 YYREEE (reference sequence). V dropped 5 bases and J dropped 1 base, with 9 bases sitting between them. Variable domain in full (rest from reference TRBV5-4 and TRBJ2-2): ETGVTQSPTHLIKTRGQQVTLRCSSQSGHNTVSWYQQALGQGPQFIFQYYREEENGRGNFPPRFSGLQFPNYSSELNVNALELDDSALYLCASRGGQNTGELFFGEGSRLTVL.

V and J are TRBV5-1 and TRBJ1-6; 7 bases match TRBD1. Looked up from germline, CDR1 is SGHRS and CDR2 is YFSETQ. CDR3 length: 15 amino acids. The J segment lost 5 bases and the V segment lost 1 base, leaving 3 bases of the junction unmatched. CDR3 nucleotides: TGCGCCAGCAGCTTGACAGGGGTCAATAATTCACCCCTCCACTTT. Protein: CASSLTGVNNSPLHF.

This clonotype was detected only a few times. The chain uses TRBV20-1 and TRBJ1-2, with TRBD1 as a possible D gene (5 bases). The CDR3 is 11 amino acids. Trimming left V 6 bases short and J 8 bases short, with 13 bases between. Germline V lookup: CDR1 DFQATT, CDR2 SNEGSKA (reference sequence). The chain's CDR3 is CSAEGLGGYTF. As DNA, the CDR3 is TGCAGTGCGGAGGGGCTCGGGGGCTACACCTTC.

This clonotype was seen a handful of times. The V gene is TRBV20-1, the J gene TRBJ1-2, with D perhaps matching TRBD1 (5 bases). Per the germline V gene, CDR1 is DFQATT and CDR2 is SNEGSKA (reference sequence). The CDR3 has 13 residues. V lost 5 bases and J lost 5, with 15 bases in between. The CDR3 DNA sequence: TGCAGTGCTCCCTCGGGGGGGGTATATGGCTACACCTTC. It yields the protein CSAPSGGVYGYTF.

The rearrangement joins TRBV7-3 to TRBJ2-3, with a tentative D call TRBD2 (6 bases). V was shortened by 3 bases and J by 5 bases, with 9 bases between the two germline ends. The CDR3 length is 13 residues. Germline V gene data show CDR1 as SGHTA and CDR2 as FQGTGA. CDR3: CASSFRGIDTQYF. The CDR3 bases are TGTGCCAGCAGCTTCCGGGGGATAGATACGCAGTATTTT.

This clonotype occurred a few times. This sequence joins TRBV4-2 and TRBJ1-2; D gene ambiguous. The CDR3 length is 13 residues. Germline CDR1 LGHNA, CDR2 YNFKEQ. V was shortened by 4 bases and J by 4 bases, with 10 bases between the two germline ends. The CDR3 region is CASSLGSRYGYTF. CDR3 coding DNA: TGTGCCAGCAGCCTAGGGTCCCGCTATGGCTACACCTTC.

Judged by abundance, this clonotype is medium-sized. This chain connects TRBV27 to TRBJ1-5; 8 bases are shared with TRBD1. Trimming cost V 6 bases and J 9 bases; bases outside gene matches: 13. The CDR3 runs 15 residues. CDR1 MNHEY and CDR2 SMNVEV come from the germline V gene (reference sequence). Written as DNA, the CDR3 is TGTGCCAGCAGGTTGTCGTGGCAGGGGGCCCGGCCCCAGCATTTT. This codes for CASRLSWQGARPQHF.

A few counts support this clonotype. The chain links TRBV11-1 to TRBJ2-5; D unclear. V gave up 5 bases and J gave up 5 bases, with 9 bases separating them. The CDR3 covers 12 residues. Germline V gene data show CDR1 as SGHAT and CDR2 as FQDESV (reference sequence). The CDR3 DNA reads as TGTGCCAGCAGCCGAGCTGTCGAGACCCAGTACTTC. Residues: CASSRAVETQYF.

The chain combines TRBV2 with TRBJ2-1; weak D call: TRBD2 (6 bases). Germline V gene lookup returns CDR1 SNHLY and CDR2 FYNNEI. V was clipped by 8 bases and J by 6 bases, with 17 bases between them. The CDR3 extends over 14 amino acids. CDR3 sequence reads: CASVTGRRVNEQFF. The CDR3 DNA reads as TGTGCCAGCGTGACCGGACGGAGGGTCAATGAGCAGTTCTTC.

In its sample, this clonotype was seen a few times. J is TRBJ2-7 and V is TRBV21-1. TRBV21-1 is tagged as a pseudogene. This CDR3 has 16 amino acids. CDR3 nucleotides: TGTGCCAGCAGCAAACAACAGCTCCTGAGCTCCTACGAGCAGTACTTC. It encodes CASSKQQLLSSYEQYF.

The V gene is TRBV10-3, the J gene TRBJ1-2; no definite D call. Trimming took off 0 bases at V and 3 bases at J, with 5 bases between the two ends. CDR1 ENHRY and CDR2 SYGVKD come from the germline V gene. The CDR3 runs 13 residues. The chain's CDR3 is CAISESIDYGYTF. The CDR3 nucleotides are TGTGCCATCAGTGAGTCGATCGACTATGGCTACACCTTC.

This clonotype has a handful of counts. For the CDR3, the DNA is TGCAGTGCGGGACAGAGATTACAAGAGACCCAGTACTTC. As protein: CSAGQRLQETQYF. The J gene is TRBJ2-5, the V gene TRBV20-1; TRBD1 matches at 7 bases. There are 13 residues in the CDR3. The ends lost 6 bases at V and 2 bases at J; junction bases unmatched: 6. Germline V gene data show CDR1 as DFQATT and CDR2 as SNEGSKA (reference sequence).